This TCR beta chain emerged from a study of molecular identifiers for immune sequencing clone quantification. V was shortened by 1 base and J by 7 bases, with 22 bases between the two germline ends. The CDR3 is 17 amino acids. CDR1 SGHVS and CDR2 FQNEAQ come from the germline V gene. A remark on this clonotype: The target antigen is unknown. With a much larger clone just one base away, this may be a read error.

The study's findings and limits: Spiked Jurkat TCR RNA from one cell was reportedly detectable among around 1 million naive cells.

MiXCR, applied by TCRdb to the PCR reads, yields one record per CDR3 protein. This sample has about half a million distinct CDR3 sequences; roughly a fifth occur once, and the top ten carry 0.7% to 1%. This chain links TRBV7-8 with TRBJ1-2; D remains ambiguous. The sample taken for sequencing was naive CD8+ T cells from blood, with Jurkat cell RNA spiked in. Subset reported: FACS-sorted CD8+CD4-CCR7+CD45RA+ naive T cells. The sequence derives from a human donor in good health. Some libraries in this study had Jurkat cell RNA spiked in. The CDR3 sequence: CASSLETLLASSCGYTF. In DNA, the CDR3 is TGTGCCAGCAGCTTAGAGACACTACTAGCCTCTAGCTGTGGCTACACCTTC. The complete variable domain, with remaining parts taken from reference TRBV7-8 and TRBJ1-2, reads GAGVSQSPRYKVAKRGQDVALRCDPISGHVSLFWYQQALGQGPEFLTYFQNEAQLDKSGLPSDRFFAERPEGSVSTLKIQRTQQEDSAVYLCASSLETLLASSCGYTFGSGTRLTVV.